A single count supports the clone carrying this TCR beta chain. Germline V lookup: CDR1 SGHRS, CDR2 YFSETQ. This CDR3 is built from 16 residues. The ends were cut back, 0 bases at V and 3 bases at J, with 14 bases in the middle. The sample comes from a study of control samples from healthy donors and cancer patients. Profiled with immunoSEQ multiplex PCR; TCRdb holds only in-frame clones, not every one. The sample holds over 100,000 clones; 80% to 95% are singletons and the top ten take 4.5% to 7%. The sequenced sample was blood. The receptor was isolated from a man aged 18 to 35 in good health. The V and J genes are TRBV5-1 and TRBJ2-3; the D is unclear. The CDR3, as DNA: TGCGCCAGCAGCTTGGGGCAGGTAATGGGAACAGATACGCAGTATTTT. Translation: CASSLGQVMGTDTQYF.